Below are 5 T cell receptor beta chains sequenced from a single sample in a study of shared clonotypes between healthy human individuals. Clones were sequenced by immunoSEQ multiplex PCR, and TCRdb holds only the in-frame ones, with some missing. The sample includes millions of clones, about 94% of them seen just once. As defined, naive CD8 cells were CD45RO-negative and positively selected for CCR7, with terminally differentiated effector memory CD45RA+ cells excluded. The sequenced material came from naive CD8+ T cells sorted from blood. These receptors all come from a man aged 18 to 30 in good health.

The chain uses TRBV30 and TRBJ2-7; 11 nucleotides align to TRBD2. Germline V gives CDR1 GTSNPN, CDR2 SVGIG (reference sequence). The trim removed 5 bases at V and 5 bases at J, leaving 8 bases unmatched. The CDR3 is 14 residues long. The CDR3 spells CAWDLAGGYHEQYF. The DNA of the CDR3 is TGTGCCTGGGATTTAGCGGGAGGGTACCACGAGCAGTACTTC.

The CDR3 here is CASSGRTSGSIYEQYF. The CDR3 region has the DNA TGCGCCAGCAGCGGGCGGACTAGCGGGAGTATTTACGAGCAGTACTTC. J is TRBJ2-7 and V is TRBV4-1, with 13 bases that match TRBD2. Unmatched junction bases numbered 8, after V lost 5 bases and J lost 4 bases. This CDR3 is built from 16 residues. The germline CDR1 and CDR2 sequences are MGHRA and YSYEKL.

The chain joins TRBV29-1 to TRBJ1-1, with TRBD1 as a possible D gene (5 bases). This CDR3 spans 14 amino acids. The V gene's germline CDR1 is SQVTM and CDR2 ANQGSEA. The ends were cut back, 4 bases at V and 3 bases at J, with 15 bases in the middle. The DNA of the CDR3 is TGCAGCGTTGCCTCATATGGGGGAGACACTGAAGCTTTCTTT. Amino acid sequence: CSVASYGGDTEAFF.

The rearrangement joins TRBV29-1 to TRBJ2-1, with TRBD2 matching 9 bases. CDR3 size: 14 residues. The germline gives CDR1 SQVTM, CDR2 ANQGSEA. Losses at the gene ends were 2 bases for V and 9 bases for J; bases not matched to a gene: 8. DNA for the CDR3: TGCAGCGTTGAATCTAGCGGGGAAATGGGTGAGCAGTTCTTC. This translates into CSVESSGEMGEQFF.

This chain connects TRBV28 to TRBJ2-3; no clear D gene. CDR3 length equals 15 residues. Germline CDR1 is MDHEN and CDR2 is SYDVKM. V was pared by 6 bases and J by 2 bases, with 15 bases between. CDR3 coding DNA: TGTGCCAGCAGCCAGACACAAGACTCCACAGATACGCAGTATTTT. Translated, it gives CASSQTQDSTDTQYF.